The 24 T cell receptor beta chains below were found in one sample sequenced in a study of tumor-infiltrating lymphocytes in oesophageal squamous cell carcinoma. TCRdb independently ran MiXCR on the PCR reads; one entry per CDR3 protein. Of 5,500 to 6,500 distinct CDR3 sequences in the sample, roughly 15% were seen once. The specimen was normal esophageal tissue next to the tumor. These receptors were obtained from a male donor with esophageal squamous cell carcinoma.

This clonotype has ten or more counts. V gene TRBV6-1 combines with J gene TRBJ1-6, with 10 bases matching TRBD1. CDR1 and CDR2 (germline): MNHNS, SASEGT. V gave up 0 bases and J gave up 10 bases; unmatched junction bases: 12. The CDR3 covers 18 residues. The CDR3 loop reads CASSEAVTGGAIGSPLHF. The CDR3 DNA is TGTGCCAGCAGTGAAGCGGTGACAGGGGGCGCGATAGGGTCACCCCTCCACTTT.

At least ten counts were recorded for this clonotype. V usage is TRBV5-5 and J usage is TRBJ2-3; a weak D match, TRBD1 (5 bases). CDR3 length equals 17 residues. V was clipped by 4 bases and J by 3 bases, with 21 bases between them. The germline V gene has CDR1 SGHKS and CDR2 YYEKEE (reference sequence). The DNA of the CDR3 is TGTGCCAGCAGCCCCCCCTCGCAGGGAATTAGGACAGATACGCAGTATTTT. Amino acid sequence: CASSPPSQGIRTDTQYF.

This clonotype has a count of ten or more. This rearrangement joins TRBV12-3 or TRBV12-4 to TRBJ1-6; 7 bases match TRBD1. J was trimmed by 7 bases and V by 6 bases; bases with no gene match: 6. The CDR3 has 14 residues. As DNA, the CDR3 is TGTGCCAGCAGCCGAACAGGGGTAAATTCACCCCTCCACTTT. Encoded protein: CASSRTGVNSPLHF.

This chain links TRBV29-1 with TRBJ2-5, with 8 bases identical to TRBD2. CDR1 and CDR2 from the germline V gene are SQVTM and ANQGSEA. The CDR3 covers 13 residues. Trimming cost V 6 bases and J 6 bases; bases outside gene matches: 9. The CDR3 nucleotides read TGCAGCGTGGGGACTAGTATCGGTCAGACCCAGTACTTC. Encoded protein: CSVGTSIGQTQYF.

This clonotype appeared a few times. This CDR3 is CASSPVIYGPGISLYF. The CDR3 DNA reads TGTGCCAGCAGCCCCGTGATCTATGGGCCGGGGATAAGTTTGTACTTC. This chain connects TRBV4-2 to TRBJ2-5; a weak D match, TRBD2 (5 bases). CDR1 LGHNA and CDR2 YNFKEQ come from the germline V gene. The CDR3 runs to 16 residues. The V and J ends lost 4 bases and 13 bases respectively, with 28 bases between them.

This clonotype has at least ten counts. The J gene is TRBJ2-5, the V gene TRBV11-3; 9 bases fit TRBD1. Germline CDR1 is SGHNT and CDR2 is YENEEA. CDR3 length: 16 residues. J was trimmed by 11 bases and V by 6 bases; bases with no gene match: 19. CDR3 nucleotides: TGTGCCAGCAGTAAATCTTCGACGGGACAGGGCGGAGAGCAGTACTTC. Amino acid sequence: CASSKSSTGQGGEQYF.

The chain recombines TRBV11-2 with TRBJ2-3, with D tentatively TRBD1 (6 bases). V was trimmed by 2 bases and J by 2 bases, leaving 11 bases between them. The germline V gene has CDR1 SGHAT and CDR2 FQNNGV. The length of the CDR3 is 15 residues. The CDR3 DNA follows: TGTGCCAGCAGCTTAATTTTGGGGGCCACAGATACGCAGTATTTT. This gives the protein CASSLILGATDTQYF. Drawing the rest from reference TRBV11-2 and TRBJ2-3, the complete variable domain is EAGVAQSPRYKIIEKRQSVAFWCNPISGHATLYWYQQILGQGPKLLIQFQNNGVVDDSQLPKDRFSAERLKGVDSTLKIQPAKLEDSAVYLCASSLILGATDTQYFGPGTRLTVL.

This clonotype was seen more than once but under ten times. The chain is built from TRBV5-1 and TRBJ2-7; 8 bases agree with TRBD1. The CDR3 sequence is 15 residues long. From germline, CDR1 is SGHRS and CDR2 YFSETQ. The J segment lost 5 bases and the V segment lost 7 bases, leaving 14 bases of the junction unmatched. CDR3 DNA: TGCGCCAGCCCCGCTACCAGGGGGCGCGGGGACGAGCAGTACTTC. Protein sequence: CASPATRGRGDEQYF.

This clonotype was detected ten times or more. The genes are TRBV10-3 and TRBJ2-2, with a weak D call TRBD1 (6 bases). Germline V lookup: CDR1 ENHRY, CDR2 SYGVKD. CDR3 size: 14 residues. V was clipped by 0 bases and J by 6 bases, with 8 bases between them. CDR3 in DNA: TGTGCCATCAGTGAGTCCAACAGGGCCGGGGAGCTGTTTTTT. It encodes CAISESNRAGELFF.

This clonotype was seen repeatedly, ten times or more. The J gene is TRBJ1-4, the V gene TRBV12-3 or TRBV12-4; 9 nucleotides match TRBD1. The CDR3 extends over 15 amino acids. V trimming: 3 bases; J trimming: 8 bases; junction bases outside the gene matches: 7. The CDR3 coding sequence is TGTGCCAGCAGTTTCGTAGGGACAGGGAGGGAAAAACTGTTTTTT. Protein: CASSFVGTGREKLFF.

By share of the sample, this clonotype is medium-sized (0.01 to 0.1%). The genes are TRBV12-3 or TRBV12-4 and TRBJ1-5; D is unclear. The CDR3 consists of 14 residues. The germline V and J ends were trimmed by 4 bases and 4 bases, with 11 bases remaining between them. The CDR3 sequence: CASSWNSRNQPQHF. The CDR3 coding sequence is TGTGCCAGCAGTTGGAATTCGCGGAATCAGCCCCAGCATTTT.

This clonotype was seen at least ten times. CDR3 amino acids: CASRKDAQFFAEAFF. The DNA of the CDR3 is TGTGCCAGCAGGAAGGACGCCCAATTTTTCGCTGAAGCTTTCTTT. The chain combines TRBV7-9 with TRBJ1-1, with D unresolved. The CDR3 has 15 residues. The germline V gene encodes CDR1 SEHNR and CDR2 FQNEAQ (reference sequence). V was clipped by 6 bases and J by 6 bases, with 20 bases between them.

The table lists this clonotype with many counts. CDR3 sequence: CASSVEGSIQETQYF. In DNA form, the CDR3 reads TGTGCCAGCAGCGTAGAGGGGTCCATACAAGAGACCCAGTACTTC. The chain is built from TRBV9 and TRBJ2-5, with a weak D call TRBD1 (5 bases). CDR1 and CDR2 (germline): SGDLS, YYNGEE. This CDR3 is built from 15 residues. Trimming shortened V by 0 bases and J by 2 bases, and 11 bases separated the two germline ends.

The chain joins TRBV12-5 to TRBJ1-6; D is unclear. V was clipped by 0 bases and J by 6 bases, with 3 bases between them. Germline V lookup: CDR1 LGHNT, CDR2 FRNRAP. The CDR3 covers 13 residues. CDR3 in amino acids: CASGLVPNSPLHF. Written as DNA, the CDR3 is TGTGCTAGTGGTTTGGTACCTAATTCACCCCTCCACTTT.

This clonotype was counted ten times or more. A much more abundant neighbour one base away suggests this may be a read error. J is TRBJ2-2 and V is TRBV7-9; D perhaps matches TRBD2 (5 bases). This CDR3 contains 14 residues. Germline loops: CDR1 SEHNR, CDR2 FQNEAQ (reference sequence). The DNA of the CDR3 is TGTGCCAGCAGCTTAGGGGGATATGACGGGGAGCCGTTTTTT. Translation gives CASSLGGYDGEPFF.

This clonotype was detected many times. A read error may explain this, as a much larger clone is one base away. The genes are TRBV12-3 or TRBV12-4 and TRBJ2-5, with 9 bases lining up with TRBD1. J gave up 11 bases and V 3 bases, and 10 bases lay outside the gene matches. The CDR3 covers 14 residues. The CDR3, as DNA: TGTGCCAGCAGTTTCGGGACAGGGAGCAATGAGCAGTACTTC. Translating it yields CASSFGTGSNEQYF.

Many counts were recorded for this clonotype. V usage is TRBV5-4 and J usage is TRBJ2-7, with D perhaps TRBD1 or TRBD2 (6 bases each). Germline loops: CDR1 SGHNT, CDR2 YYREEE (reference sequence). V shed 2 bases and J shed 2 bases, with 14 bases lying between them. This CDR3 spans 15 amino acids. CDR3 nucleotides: TGTGCCAGCAGCTTTGAATCGAGGGGGGCCTACGAGCAGTACTTC. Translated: CASSFESRGAYEQYF.

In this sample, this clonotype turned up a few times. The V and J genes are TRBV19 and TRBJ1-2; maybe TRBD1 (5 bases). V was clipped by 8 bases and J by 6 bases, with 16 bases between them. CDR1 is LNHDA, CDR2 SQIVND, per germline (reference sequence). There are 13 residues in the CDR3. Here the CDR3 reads CASGRGVEDGYTF. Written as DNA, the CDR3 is TGTGCCAGTGGGCGGGGGGTTGAGGATGGCTACACCTTC.

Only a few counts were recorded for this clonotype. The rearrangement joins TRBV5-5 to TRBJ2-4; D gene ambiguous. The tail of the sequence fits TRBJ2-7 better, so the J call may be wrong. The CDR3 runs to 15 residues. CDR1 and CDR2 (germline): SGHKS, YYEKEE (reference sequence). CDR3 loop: CASSLNGGASYEQYF. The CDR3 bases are TGTGCCAGCAGCTTGAACGGCGGAGCTTCCTACGAGCAGTACTTC.

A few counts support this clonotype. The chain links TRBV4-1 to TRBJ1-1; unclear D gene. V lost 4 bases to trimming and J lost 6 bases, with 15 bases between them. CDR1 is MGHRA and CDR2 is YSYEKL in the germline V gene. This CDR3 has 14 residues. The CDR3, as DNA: TGCGCCAGCAGCCCCTCGGATGGGGTGTCTGAAGCTTTCTTT. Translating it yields CASSPSDGVSEAFF.

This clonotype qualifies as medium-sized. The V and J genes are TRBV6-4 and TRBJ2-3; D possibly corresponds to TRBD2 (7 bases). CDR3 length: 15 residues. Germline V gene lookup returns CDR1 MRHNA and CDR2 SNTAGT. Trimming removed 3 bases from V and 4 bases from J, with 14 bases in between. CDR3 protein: CASSDEGGSADTQYF. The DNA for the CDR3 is TGTGCCAGCAGTGATGAGGGGGGGAGTGCAGATACGCAGTATTTT.

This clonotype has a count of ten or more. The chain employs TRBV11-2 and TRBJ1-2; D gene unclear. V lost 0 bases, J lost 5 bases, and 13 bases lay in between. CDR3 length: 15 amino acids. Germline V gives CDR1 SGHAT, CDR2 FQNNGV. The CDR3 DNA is TGTGCCAGCAGCTTAGATCTCACTCGTTTTTATGGCTACACCTTC. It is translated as CASSLDLTRFYGYTF.

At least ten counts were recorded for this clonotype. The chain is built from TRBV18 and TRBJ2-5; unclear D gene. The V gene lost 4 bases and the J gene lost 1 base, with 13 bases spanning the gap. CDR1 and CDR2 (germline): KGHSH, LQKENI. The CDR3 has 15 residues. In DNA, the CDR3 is TGTGCCAGCTCACAGGAATTCGGGTCCCAAGAGACCCAGTACTTC. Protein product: CASSQEFGSQETQYF. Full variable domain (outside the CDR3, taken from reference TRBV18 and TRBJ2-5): NAGVMQNPRHLVRRRGQEARLRCSPMKGHSHVYWYRQLPEEGLKFMVYLQKENIIDESGMPKERFSAEFPKEGPSILRIQQVVRGDSAAYFCASSQEFGSQETQYFGPGTRLLVL.

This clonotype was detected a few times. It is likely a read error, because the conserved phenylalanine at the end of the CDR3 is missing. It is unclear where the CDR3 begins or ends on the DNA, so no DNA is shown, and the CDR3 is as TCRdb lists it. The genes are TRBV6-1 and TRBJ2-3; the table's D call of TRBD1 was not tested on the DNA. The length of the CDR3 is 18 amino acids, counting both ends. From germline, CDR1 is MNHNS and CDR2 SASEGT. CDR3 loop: CASSQGNFGFPMATPSVR.